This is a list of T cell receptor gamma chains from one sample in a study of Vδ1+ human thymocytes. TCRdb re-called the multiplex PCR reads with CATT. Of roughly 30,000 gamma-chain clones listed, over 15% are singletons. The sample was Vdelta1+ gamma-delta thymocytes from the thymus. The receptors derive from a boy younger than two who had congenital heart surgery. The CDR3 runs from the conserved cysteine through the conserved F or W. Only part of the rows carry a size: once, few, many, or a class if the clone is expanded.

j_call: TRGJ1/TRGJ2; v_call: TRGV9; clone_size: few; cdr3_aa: CALWECHSYKKLF; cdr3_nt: TGTGCCTTGTGGGAGTGCCATAGTTATAAGAAACTCTTT
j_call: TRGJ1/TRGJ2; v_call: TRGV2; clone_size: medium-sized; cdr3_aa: CATWDGKKLF; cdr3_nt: TGTGCCACCTGGGACGGTAAGAAACTCTTT
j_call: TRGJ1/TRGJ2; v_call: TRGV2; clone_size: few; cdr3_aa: CATWDASYKKLF; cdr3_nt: TGTGCCACCTGGGACGCTAGTTATAAGAAACTCTTT
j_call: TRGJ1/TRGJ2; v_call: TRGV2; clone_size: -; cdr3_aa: CATWDVSNYYKKLF; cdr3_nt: TGTGCCACCTGGGACGTGTCGAATTATTATAAGAAACTCTTT
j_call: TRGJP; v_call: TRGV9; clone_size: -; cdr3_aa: CALWEGSQELGKKIKVF; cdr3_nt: TGTGCCTTGTGGGAGGGATCCCAAGAGTTGGGCAAAAAAATCAAGGTATTT
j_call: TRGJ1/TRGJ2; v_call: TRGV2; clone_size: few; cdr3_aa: CATWDGPYEYKKLF; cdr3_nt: TGTGCCACCTGGGACGGGCCTTACGAGTATAAGAAACTCTTT
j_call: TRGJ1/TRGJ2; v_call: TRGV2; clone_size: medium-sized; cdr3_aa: CATWDGPYYKKLF; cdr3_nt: TGTGCCACCTGGGACGGTCCTTATTATAAGAAACTCTTT
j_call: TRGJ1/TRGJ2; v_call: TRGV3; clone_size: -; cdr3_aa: CATWHPLCYKKLF; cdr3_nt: TGTGCCACCTGGCACCCCCTTTGTTATAAGAAACTCTTT
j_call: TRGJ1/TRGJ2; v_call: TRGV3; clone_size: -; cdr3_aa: CATWDRHEGYKKLF; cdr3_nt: TGTGCCACCTGGGACAGGCATGAAGGTTATAAGAAACTCTTT
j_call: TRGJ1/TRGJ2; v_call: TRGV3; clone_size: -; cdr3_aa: CATWDRPRIYYKKLF; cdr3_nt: TGTGCCACCTGGGACAGGCCCCGGATTTATTATAAGAAACTCTTT
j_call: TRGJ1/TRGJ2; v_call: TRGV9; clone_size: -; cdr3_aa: CALCRSSRARKKLF; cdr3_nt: TGTGCCTTGTGCAGATCGAGCAGAGCGAGGAAGAAACTCTTT
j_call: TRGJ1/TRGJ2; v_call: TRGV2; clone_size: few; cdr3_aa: CATWDGLIHKKLF; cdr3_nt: TGTGCCACCTGGGACGGGCTTATTCATAAGAAACTCTTT
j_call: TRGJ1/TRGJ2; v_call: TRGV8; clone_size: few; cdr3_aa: CATWDRLRYKKLF; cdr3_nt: TGTGCCACCTGGGATAGGCTACGGTATAAGAAACTCTTT
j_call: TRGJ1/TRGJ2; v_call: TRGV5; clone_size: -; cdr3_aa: CATWDRVEYYKKLF; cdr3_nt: TGTGCCACCTGGGACAGAGTGGAATATTATAAGAAACTCTTT
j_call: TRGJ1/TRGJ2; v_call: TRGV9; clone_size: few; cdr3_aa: CALWEVRNLNYKKLF; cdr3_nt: TGTGCCTTGTGGGAGGTGAGGAATTTGAATTATAAGAAACTCTTT
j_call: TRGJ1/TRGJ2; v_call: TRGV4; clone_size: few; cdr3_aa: CATWEIDYKKLF; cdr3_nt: TGTGCCACCTGGGAGATCGATTATAAGAAACTCTTT
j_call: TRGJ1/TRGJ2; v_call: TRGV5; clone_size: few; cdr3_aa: CATWDRRDYKKLF; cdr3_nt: TGCGCCACCTGGGACAGGCGCGATTATAAGAAACTCTTT
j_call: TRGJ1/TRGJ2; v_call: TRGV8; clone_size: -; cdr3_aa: CATWSHSIELF; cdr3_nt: TGTGCCACCTGGTCCCATTCAATAGAGCTCTTT
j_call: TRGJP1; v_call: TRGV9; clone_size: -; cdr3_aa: CALWVTGWFKIF; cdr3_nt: TGTGCCTTGTGGGTAACTGGTTGGTTCAAGATATTT
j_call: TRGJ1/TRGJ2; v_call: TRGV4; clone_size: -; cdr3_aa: CATWDGLVHYYKKLF; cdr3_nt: TGTGCCACCTGGGATGGGCTAGTCCATTATTATAAGAAACTCTTT
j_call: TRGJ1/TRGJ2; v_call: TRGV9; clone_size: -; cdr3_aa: CALWEVGEKLF; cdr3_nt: TGTGCCTTGTGGGAGGTTGGGGAGAAACTCTTT
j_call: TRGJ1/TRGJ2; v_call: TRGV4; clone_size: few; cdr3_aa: CATWDEEKLF; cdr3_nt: TGTGCCACCTGGGATGAAGAGAAACTCTTT
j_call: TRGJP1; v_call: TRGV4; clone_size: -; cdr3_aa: CATWDGPRTTGWFKIF; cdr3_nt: TGTGCCACCTGGGATGGGCCCCGGACCACTGGTTGGTTCAAGATATTT
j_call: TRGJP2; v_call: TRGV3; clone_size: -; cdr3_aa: CATWRYSSDWIKTF; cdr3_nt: TGTGCCACCTGGCGCTATAGTAGTGATTGGATCAAGACGTTT
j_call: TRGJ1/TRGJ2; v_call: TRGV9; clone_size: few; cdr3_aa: CALRVWNYYKKLF; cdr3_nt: TGTGCCTTGAGGGTATGGAATTATTATAAGAAACTCTTT
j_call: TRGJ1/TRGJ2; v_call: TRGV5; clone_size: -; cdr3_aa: CATWDKTRNPRVVYSKKLF; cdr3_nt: TGTGCCACCTGGGACAAAACTCGAAACCCTAGAGTGGTCTATTCGAAGAAACTCTTT
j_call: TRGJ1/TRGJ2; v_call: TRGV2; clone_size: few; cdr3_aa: CATWDGRRDYKKLF; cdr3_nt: TGTGCCACCTGGGACGGGCGACGGGATTATAAGAAACTCTTT
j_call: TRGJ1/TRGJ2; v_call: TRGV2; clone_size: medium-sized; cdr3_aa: CATWDGQYYKKLF; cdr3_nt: TGTGCCACCTGGGACGGGCAATATTATAAGAAACTCTTT
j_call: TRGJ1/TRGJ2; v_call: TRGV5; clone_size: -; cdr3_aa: CATWDSTSQKLF; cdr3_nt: TGTGCCACCTGGGACAGCACCTCTCAGAAACTCTTT
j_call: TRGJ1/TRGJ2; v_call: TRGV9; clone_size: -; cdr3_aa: CALWEFGYKKLF; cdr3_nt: TGTGCCTTGTGGGAGTTTGGTTATAAGAAACTCTTT
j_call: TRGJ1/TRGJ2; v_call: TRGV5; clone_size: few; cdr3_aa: CATWDRRGGGSYYKKLF; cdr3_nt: TGTGCCACCTGGGACAGGCGGGGTGGTGGAAGTTATTATAAGAAACTCTTT
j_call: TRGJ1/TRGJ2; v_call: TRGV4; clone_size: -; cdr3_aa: CATWDRRSVRHYKKLF; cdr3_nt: TGTGCCACCTGGGACAGGCGGTCGGTACGACATTATAAGAAACTCTTT
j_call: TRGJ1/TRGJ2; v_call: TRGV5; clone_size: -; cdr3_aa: CATWDNLCNKKLF; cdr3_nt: TGTGCCACCTGGGACAACCTATGTAATAAGAAACTCTTT
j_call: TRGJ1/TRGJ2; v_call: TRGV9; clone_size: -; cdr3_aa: CALWADLEGDKKLF; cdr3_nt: TGTGCCTTGTGGGCAGACCTGGAGGGTGATAAGAAACTCTTT
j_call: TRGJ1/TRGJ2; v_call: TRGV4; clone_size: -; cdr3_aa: CATWDEFGYYKKLF; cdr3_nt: TGTGCCACCTGGGATGAGTTCGGTTATTATAAGAAACTCTTT
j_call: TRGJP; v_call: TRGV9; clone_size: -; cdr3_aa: CALWGRRLGKKIKVF; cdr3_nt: TGTGCCTTGTGGGGAAGGAGGTTGGGCAAAAAAATCAAGGTATTT
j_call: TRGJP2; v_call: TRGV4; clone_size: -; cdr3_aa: CATWAMESDWIKTF; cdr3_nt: TGTGCCACCTGGGCCATGGAGAGTGATTGGATCAAGACGTTT
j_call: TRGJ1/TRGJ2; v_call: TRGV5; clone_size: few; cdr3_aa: CATWDRPSEKKLF; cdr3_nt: TGTGCCACCTGGGACAGGCCCTCGGAGAAGAAACTCTTT
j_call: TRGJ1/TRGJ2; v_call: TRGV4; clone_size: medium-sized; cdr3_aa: CATWDGRDYKKLF; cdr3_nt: TGTGCCACCTGGGATGGGCGGGATTATAAGAAACTCTTT
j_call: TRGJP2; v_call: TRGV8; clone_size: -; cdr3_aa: CATWDRPDWIKTF; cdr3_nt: TGTGCCACCTGGGATAGGCCGGATTGGATCAAGACGTTT
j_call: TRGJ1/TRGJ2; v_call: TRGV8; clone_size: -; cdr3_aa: CATWDRGDYKKLF; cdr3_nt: TGTGCCACCTGGGATAGGGGCGATTATAAGAAACTCTTT
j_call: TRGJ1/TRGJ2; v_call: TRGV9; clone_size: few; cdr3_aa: CALWDIYYKKLF; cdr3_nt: TGTGCCTTGTGGGATATCTATTATAAGAAACTCTTT
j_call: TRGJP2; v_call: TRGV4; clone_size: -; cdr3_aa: CATWDGGWIKTF; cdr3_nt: TGTGCCACCTGGGATGGTGGTTGGATCAAGACGTTT
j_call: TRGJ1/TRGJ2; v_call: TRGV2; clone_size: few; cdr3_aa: CATWDGPPYYKKLF; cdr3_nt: TGTGCCACCTGGGACGGCCCCCCTTATTATAAGAAACTCTTT
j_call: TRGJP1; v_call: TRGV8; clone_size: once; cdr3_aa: CATWDRSCTGWFKIF; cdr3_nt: TGTGCCACCTGGGATAGGAGCTGCACTGGTTGGTTCAAGATATTT
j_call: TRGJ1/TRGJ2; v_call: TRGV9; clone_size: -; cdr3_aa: CALWEVRVNYYKKLF; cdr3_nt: TGTGCCTTGTGGGAGGTGCGGGTTAACTATTATAAGAAACTCTTT
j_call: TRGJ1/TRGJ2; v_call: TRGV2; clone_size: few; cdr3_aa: CATWDGPRYYKKLF; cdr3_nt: TGTGCCACCTGGGACGGGCCCCGTTATTATAAGAAACTCTTT